The rows below give T cell receptor beta chains drawn from one sample of a study of blood T cell repertoires in COVID-19. The method was immunoSEQ multiplex PCR; TCRdb's version includes in-frame clones alone and lacks a portion of them. The profile covers roughly 150,000 clones, with 75% to 85% appearing a single time and approximately 5% taken by the ten largest. The sample consisted of peripheral blood. Source of these receptors: a woman aged 45-65 years with acute or convalescent COVID-19. Both conserved end residues are part of each CDR3. A D gene is named only where the DNA matches it firmly. Size tells how often a clone was seen (once, few, many) or the class of an expanded clone, and some rows leave it out.

D gene	clone size	V gene	J gene	CDR3 protein	CDR3 DNA
TRBD1	NA	TRBV19	TRBJ1-4	CASSVQGMTNEKLFF	TGTGCCAGTAGTGTACAGGGGATGACGAATGAAAAACTGTTTTTT
NA	NA	TRBV7-2	TRBJ1-1	CASSLKGLANTEAFF	TGTGCCAGCAGCTTAAAGGGGTTGGCGAACACTGAAGCTTTCTTT
NA	NA	TRBV28	TRBJ1-2	CASSLGQYGYTF	TGTGCCAGCAGTTTAGGACAGTACGGCTACACCTTC
TRBD2	few	TRBV7-3	TRBJ2-5	CASSLTSGVQETQYF	TGTGCCAGCAGCCTCACTAGCGGGGTTCAAGAGACCCAGTACTTC
NA	NA	TRBV19	TRBJ1-3	CASSWLTGIRHGNTIYF	TGTGCCAGTAGTTGGCTTACAGGGATACGCCATGGAAACACCATATATTTT
NA	once	TRBV9	TRBJ1-2	CASSVGGDELYGYTF	TGTGCCAGCAGCGTAGGGGGGGACGAACTCTATGGCTACACCTTC
NA	NA	TRBV6-5	TRBJ1-2	CASSYFVSYGYTF	TGTGCCAGCAGTTACTTTGTCAGCTATGGCTACACCTTC
TRBD2	NA	TRBV7-3	TRBJ2-3	CASSSRLAGGTDTQYF	TGTGCCAGCAGCTCGAGACTAGCGGGGGGAACAGATACGCAGTATTTT
TRBD2	once	TRBV4-3	TRBJ2-7	CASSHRSASGTSGGRTYEQYF	TGCGCCAGCAGCCACCGCAGTGCCTCCGGGACTAGCGGGGGGCGTACCTACGAGCAGTACTTC
TRBD1	few	TRBV27	TRBJ1-1	CASSLSGQAQAFF	TGTGCCAGCAGTTTATCGGGACAGGCCCAAGCTTTCTTT
TRBD2	NA	TRBV5-1	TRBJ2-3	CASSLGTSGDADTQYF	TGCGCCAGCAGCTTGGGGACTAGCGGGGACGCAGATACGCAGTATTTT
TRBD1	NA	TRBV3-1/TRBV3-2	TRBJ2-2	CASSPTDRYTGELFF	TGTGCCAGCAGCCCCACGGACAGGTACACCGGGGAGCTGTTTTTT
NA	NA	TRBV6-2/TRBV6-3	TRBJ2-4	CASSYGGEGPNIQYF	TGTGCCAGCAGTTATGGGGGCGAGGGCCCAAACATTCAGTACTTC
NA	NA	TRBV10-3	TRBJ2-3	CAISTGTDTQYF	TGTGCCATCAGTACAGGGACAGATACGCAGTATTTT
TRBD1	NA	TRBV7-9	TRBJ2-5	CASRRTGHLQETQYF	TGTGCCAGCAGGCGGACAGGACACCTTCAAGAGACCCAGTACTTC
TRBD1	NA	TRBV2	TRBJ1-4	CASSPGGRTEKLFF	TGTGCCAGCAGTCCAGGGGGACGGACTGAAAAACTGTTTTTT
TRBD1	few	TRBV7-9	TRBJ1-1	CASSLGFGNRGGYTEAFF	TGTGCCAGCAGCTTAGGTTTCGGGAACAGGGGAGGCTACACTGAAGCTTTCTTT
NA	few	TRBV12-3/TRBV12-4	TRBJ1-3	CAWWEWGNTIYF	TGTGCCTGGTGGGAGTGGGGAAACACCATATATTTT
NA	NA	TRBV6-1	TRBJ2-2	CASSEPSNTGELFF	TGTGCCAGCAGTGAACCCTCGAACACCGGGGAGCTGTTTTTT
NA	NA	TRBV15	TRBJ1-1	CATSRGGVNTEAFF	TGTGCCACCAGCAGAGGGGGGGTGAACACTGAAGCTTTCTTT
NA	NA	TRBV28	TRBJ1-3	CASSLGSRRSSGNTIYF	TGTGCCAGCAGTTTAGGTAGCCGGCGGAGCTCTGGAAACACCATATATTTT
TRBD1	NA	TRBV5-1	TRBJ2-7	CASSTEPGQGNEQYF	TGCGCCAGCAGCACCGAACCGGGACAGGGGAACGAGCAGTACTTC
NA	NA	TRBV9	TRBJ2-2	CASSFREAELFF	TGTGCCAGCAGCTTCAGGGAGGCGGAGCTGTTTTTT
TRBD2	NA	TRBV7-3	TRBJ2-3	CASSKTPSGGDTDTQYF	TGTGCCAGCAGCAAAACCCCTAGCGGGGGGGACACAGATACGCAGTATTTT
NA	NA	TRBV19	TRBJ1-5	CASWRTVGSNQPQHF	TGTGCCAGTTGGAGGACAGTAGGGAGCAATCAGCCCCAGCATTTT
TRBD1	once	TRBV9	TRBJ1-3	CASSLQEGAIVGNTIYF	TGTGCCAGCAGCCTCCAAGAGGGGGCGATTGTTGGAAACACCATATATTTT
NA	NA	TRBV12-3/TRBV12-4	TRBJ1-5	CASSSHPNQPQHF	TGTGCCAGCAGTTCCCATCCCAATCAGCCCCAGCATTTT
NA	NA	TRBV19	TRBJ1-6	CASSSQTARSLGSPLHF	TGTGCCAGTAGTTCCCAGACAGCGCGGAGCCTGGGTTCACCCCTCCACTTT
NA	NA	TRBV24-1	TRBJ1-2	CATSEAGRHYGYTF	TGTGCCACCAGTGAGGCAGGGAGGCACTATGGCTACACCTTC
NA	NA	TRBV5-5	TRBJ1-5	CASSLTVNQPQHF	TGTGCCAGCAGCTTGACAGTGAATCAGCCCCAGCATTTT
NA	few	TRBV6-5	TRBJ1-2	CASNTPGGEFF	TGTGCCAGCAACACACCGGGAGGAGAATTCTTC
NA	few	TRBV5-1	TRBJ1-1	CASHLITGLERNTEAFF	TGCGCCAGCCACTTAATAACAGGCTTAGAGCGGAACACTGAAGCTTTCTTT
NA	once	TRBV27	TRBJ1-6	CASQGGAYNSPLHF	TGTGCCAGCCAAGGTGGGGCGTATAATTCACCCCTCCACTTT
NA	NA	TRBV6-2/TRBV6-3	TRBJ2-1	CASSYDIMPEQFF	TGTGCCAGCAGTTATGACATAATGCCTGAGCAGTTCTTC
NA	NA	TRBV6-6	TRBJ2-2	CASSPLFRGGTGELFF	TGTGCCAGCAGTCCGTTATTTCGAGGGGGCACCGGGGAGCTGTTTTTT
TRBD1	few	TRBV7-6	TRBJ2-3	CASSSLLGQGAVGTDTQYF	TGTGCCAGCAGCTCCCTTTTGGGACAGGGGGCCGTTGGCACAGATACGCAGTATTTT
NA	few	TRBV28	TRBJ1-2	CASSLTRQTYGYTF	TGTGCCAGCAGTTTGACCAGACAGACCTATGGCTACACCTTC
TRBD2	NA	TRBV5-4	TRBJ2-1	CASSLAGGISYNEQFF	TGTGCCAGCAGCTTGGCGGGGGGGATCTCCTACAATGAGCAGTTCTTC
NA	once	TRBV7-7	TRBJ2-1	CASSAGVLNEQFF	TGTGCCAGCAGCGCCGGGGTCCTCAATGAGCAGTTCTTC
NA	once	TRBV9	TRBJ1-4	CASSIRMGGGEKLFF	TGTGCCAGCAGCATAAGGATGGGGGGTGGGGAAAAACTGTTTTTT
TRBD1	NA	TRBV7-9	TRBJ2-7	CASSPDRVTYEQYF	TGTGCCAGCAGCCCGGACAGGGTAACCTACGAGCAGTACTTC
NA	NA	TRBV4-2	TRBJ1-2	CASSQAAANNYGYTF	TGTGCCAGCAGCCAAGCGGCAGCGAATAACTATGGCTACACCTTC
NA	few	TRBV12-3/TRBV12-4	TRBJ2-2	CASSPVAGELFF	TGTGCCAGCAGCCCCGTCGCCGGGGAGCTGTTTTTT
NA	few	TRBV30	TRBJ1-2	CAWESGQETNYGYTF	TGTGCCTGGGAGTCAGGGCAAGAGACTAACTATGGCTACACCTTC
TRBD1	many	TRBV4-1	TRBJ1-2	CASSQDWPQGDYGYTF	TGCGCCAGCAGCCAAGATTGGCCCCAGGGGGACTATGGCTACACCTTC
NA	NA	TRBV4-3	TRBJ1-4	CASSVDQRGEKLFF	TGCGCCAGCAGCGTTGATCAAAGGGGTGAAAAACTGTTTTTT
TRBD1	NA	TRBV9	TRBJ1-6	CASSVESPRPGTGFPPLHF	TGTGCCAGCAGCGTAGAGTCTCCCCGCCCCGGGACAGGGTTTCCACCCCTCCACTTT
NA	many	TRBV6-5	TRBJ1-1	CATLVGGTEAFF	TGTGCCACCTTGGTGGGGGGCACTGAAGCTTTCTTT
NA	NA	TRBV11-1	TRBJ1-3	CASSLWDTPSGNTIYF	TGTGCCAGCAGCTTATGGGACACTCCGTCAGGAAACACCATATATTTT
TRBD1	once	TRBV5-4	TRBJ1-2	CASSLNRGQGYGYTF	TGTGCCAGCAGCTTAAACAGGGGGCAAGGCTATGGCTACACCTTC
TRBD2	once	TRBV5-5	TRBJ2-5	CASSRGTSGQETQYF	TGTGCCAGCAGCCGCGGGACTAGCGGCCAAGAGACCCAGTACTTC
TRBD2	NA	TRBV9	TRBJ2-3	CASSTGGGHTVTDTQYF	TGTGCCAGCAGCACGGGAGGGGGACACACTGTCACAGATACGCAGTATTTT
NA	NA	TRBV6-5	TRBJ1-4	CASSYSGGNHEKLFF	TGTGCCAGCAGTTACTCGGGCGGGAACCATGAAAAACTGTTTTTT
NA	NA	TRBV10-3	TRBJ2-3	CATGGMARSTDTQYF	TGTGCCACGGGGGGCATGGCCAGGAGCACAGATACGCAGTATTTT
NA	NA	TRBV18	TRBJ1-1	CASSLFRGGEMNTEAFF	TGTGCCAGCTCTCTCTTTCGCGGGGGCGAAATGAACACTGAAGCTTTCTTT
NA	NA	TRBV5-8	TRBJ1-2	CASSFSGGDGYTF	TGTGCCAGCAGCTTCTCCGGGGGAGACGGCTACACCTTC
NA	NA	TRBV4-1	TRBJ1-2	CASSLQDSAGGYTF	TGCGCCAGCAGCCTACAAGACAGTGCTGGTGGCTACACCTTC
NA	NA	TRBV28	TRBJ2-1	CASSSTDSYGGNEQFF	TGTGCCAGCAGTTCCACCGACTCGTACGGCGGCAATGAGCAGTTCTTC
NA	NA	TRBV7-2	TRBJ1-6	CASSPRRSSLHF	TGTGCCAGCAGTCCCAGGAGGTCATCCCTCCACTTT
NA	NA	TRBV6-2/TRBV6-3	TRBJ1-1	CASSKQGGTEAFF	TGTGCCAGCAGTAAGCAGGGAGGGACTGAAGCTTTCTTT